These 20 T cell receptor beta chains share one sample of origin, sequenced in a study of cytomegalovirus exposure and HLA in healthy donors (TCRdb year 2017). The library was obtained by the immunoSEQ multiplex PCR assay. A mixture of 60 forward primers for TCR Vbeta segments and 13 reverse primers for TCR Jbeta segments was used in the multiplex PCR. The immuneACCESS repertoire file appears here via TCRdb, limited to in-frame rearrangements. These files lack a portion of the clones; in checked studies, under half of the deficit traces to unresolved V genes, and the cause of the others is not known. The sample data list about 160,000 clones, and over 60% of these were observed just once. Over 2.5% of the sample goes to the ten largest clones. The sequenced sample consisted of PBMCs. Receptors originate from a woman between 25 and 40 years old in good health and CMV-seronegative.

The DNA of the CDR3 is TGTGCCAGCAGCGGACAGCTCAATCAGCCCCAGCATTTT. Protein sequence: CASSGQLNQPQHF. The chain joins TRBV27 to TRBJ1-5; TRBD1 is a possible D gene (6 bases). V was cut by 6 bases and J by 3 bases, with 9 bases left in between. CDR1 MNHEY and CDR2 SMNVEV come from the germline V gene (reference sequence). CDR3 length equals 13 residues.

This chain links TRBV29-1 with TRBJ2-7; TRBD1 aligns across 8 bases. V was pared by 0 bases and J by 1 base, with 5 bases of the junction left unmatched. The CDR3 has 15 residues. Germline lookup yields CDR1 SQVTM and CDR2 ANQGSEA. CDR3 in amino acids: CSVEDQGAMSYEQYF. CDR3 nucleotide sequence: TGCAGCGTTGAAGATCAGGGGGCGATGTCCTACGAGCAGTACTTC.

The chain is built from TRBV7-8 and TRBJ2-7; possibly TRBD2 for D (5 bases). V shed 5 bases and J shed 7 bases, with 15 bases lying between them. The CDR3 runs to 13 residues. Per the germline V gene, CDR1 is SGHVS and CDR2 is FQNEAQ. CDR3 sequence (DNA): TGTGCCAGCAGCCCCGGGGTCGGCCTGGAGCAGTACTTC. It encodes CASSPGVGLEQYF.

The chain carries TRBV10-3 and TRBJ2-3, with D unclear. Germline-derived CDR1 and CDR2 are ENHRY and SYGVKD. Trimming pared 3 bases from V and 6 bases from J, leaving 4 bases between. The CDR3 has 11 residues. The CDR3 region has the DNA TGTGCCATCAGTGACTTGGATACGCAGTATTTT. Translated, it gives CAISDLDTQYF.

The chain has TRBV5-1 and TRBJ2-7; 8 nucleotides agree with TRBD1. Trimming took 5 bases from V and 4 from J; bases not matched to a gene: 5. This CDR3 is 13 amino acids long. In germline, CDR1 is SGHRS, CDR2 YFSETQ. CDR3 protein: CASSDRGRYEQYF. CDR3 nucleotides: TGCGCCAGCAGTGACAGGGGTCGGTACGAGCAGTACTTC.

This chain uses TRBV7-2 with TRBJ2-2, with D hard to call. Trimming pared 5 bases from V and 7 bases from J, leaving 11 bases between. CDR1 SGHTA and CDR2 FQGNSA come from the germline V gene. This CDR3 comprises 13 residues. CDR3 in amino acids: CASSPRVGGELFF. For the CDR3, the DNA is TGTGCCAGCAGCCCCCGGGTAGGCGGGGAGCTGTTTTTT.

In this sample, this clone turned up a few times. The rearrangement joins TRBV7-9 to TRBJ2-7; the match to TRBD2 covers 10 bases. J gave up 5 bases and V 1 base, and 5 bases lay outside the gene matches. Germline assignment: CDR1 SEHNR and CDR2 FQNEAQ (reference sequence). This CDR3 has 15 amino acids. CDR3 sequence (DNA): TGTGCCAGCAGCTTAGATAGCGGGAGGTCCCACGAGCAGTACTTC. It specifies CASSLDSGRSHEQYF.

The rearrangement joins TRBV7-9 to TRBJ2-2; 8 bases fit TRBD1. The germline CDR1 and CDR2 sequences are SEHNR and FQNEAQ (reference sequence). V trimming: 6 bases; J trimming: 1 base; junction bases outside the gene matches: 1. The CDR3 spans 14 residues. The CDR3 here is CASRGTGNTGELFF. CDR3 nucleotide sequence: TGTGCCAGCAGAGGGACAGGGAACACCGGGGAGCTGTTTTTT.

This clone came up a few times. The chain recombines TRBV7-9 with TRBJ1-4; D may be TRBD1 (5 bases). Germline V gene sequence: CDR1 SEHNR, CDR2 FQNEAQ (reference sequence). CDR3 size: 15 residues. Trimming removed 2 bases at V and 1 base at J, with 8 bases between. Here the CDR3 DNA reads TGTGCCAGCAGCTTAAGGCAGGGAACTAATGAAAAACTGTTTTTT. This encodes CASSLRQGTNEKLFF. The complete variable domain, with remaining parts taken from reference TRBV7-9 and TRBJ1-4, reads DTGVSQNPRHKITKRGQNVTFRCDPISEHNRLYWYRQTLGQGPEFLTYFQNEAQLEKSRLLSDRFSAERPKGSFSTLEIQRTEQGDSAMYLCASSLRQGTNEKLFFGSGTQLSVL.

The rearrangement links TRBV6-5 to TRBJ2-1; TRBD1 matches 9 bases. There are 13 residues in the CDR3. V shed 11 bases and J 5 bases; nucleotides not matched to a gene: 7. The germline gives CDR1 MNHEY, CDR2 SVGAGI. CDR3 region: CAVGQGIHNEQFF. CDR3 sequence (DNA): TGTGCCGTCGGACAGGGGATTCACAATGAGCAGTTCTTC.

This clone has just a few counts. This sequence joins TRBV7-2 and TRBJ2-1; D may be TRBD2 (5 bases). Germline V gene lookup returns CDR1 SGHTA and CDR2 FQGNSA. The germline V and J ends were trimmed by 4 bases and 0 bases, with 13 bases remaining between them. The CDR3 totals 16 residues. In nucleotides, the CDR3 is TGTGCCAGCAGCTATCTCCAGCGGATCTCCTACAATGAGCAGTTCTTC. It codes for CASSYLQRISYNEQFF.

This clone was seen a few times. The CDR3 DNA reads as TGTGCCAGCAGCCAAGATCCCGGGAACTGGGATGAGCAGTTCTTC. It encodes CASSQDPGNWDEQFF. The chain has TRBV4-2 and TRBJ2-1; a weak D match, TRBD2 (5 bases). V lost 0 bases to trimming and J lost 8 bases, with 14 bases between them. CDR3 length equals 15 residues. Germline lookup yields CDR1 LGHNA and CDR2 YNFKEQ.

This clone was observed once. The chain combines TRBV7-2 with TRBJ2-1; TRBD1 matches 11 bases. The trim removed 2 bases at V and 4 bases at J, leaving 4 bases unmatched. From germline, CDR1 is SGHTA and CDR2 FQGNSA. The CDR3 runs 16 residues. CDR3 in amino acids: CASSLSGQGVYNEQFF. The CDR3 region has the DNA TGTGCCAGCAGCTTATCGGGACAGGGGGTTTACAATGAGCAGTTCTTC.

The rearrangement joins TRBV19 to TRBJ2-3, with a possible D match to TRBD1 (5 bases). Germline V lookup: CDR1 LNHDA, CDR2 SQIVND (reference sequence). Deletions cut 6 bases from V and 0 bases from J, with 16 bases between. The CDR3 loop spans 16 amino acids. The CDR3 here is CASSSLTGPSTDTQYF. CDR3 coding DNA: TGTGCCAGTAGCTCCCTCACAGGCCCTAGCACAGATACGCAGTATTTT.

This clone was observed a few times. CDR3 amino acids: CASSLSGRITDTQYF. The CDR3, as DNA: TGTGCCAGCAGCTTAAGCGGGAGAATTACAGATACGCAGTATTTT. The V and J genes are TRBV5-4 and TRBJ2-3; 8 nucleotides agree with TRBD2. This CDR3 is built from 15 residues. Per the germline V gene, CDR1 is SGHNT and CDR2 is YYREEE (reference sequence). The J segment lost 3 bases and the V segment lost 2 bases, leaving 5 bases of the junction unmatched.

The chain combines TRBV6-4 with TRBJ1-2, with 7 bases matching TRBD1. Germline V gives CDR1 MRHNA, CDR2 SNTAGT. The CDR3 loop spans 13 amino acids. Germline trimming cut 10 bases from V and 7 bases from J; bases unmatched to any gene: 12. The DNA for the CDR3 is TGTGCCACCGCGGAACGACCAGGGGGTGGCTACACCTTC. It yields the protein CATAERPGGGYTF.

The J gene is TRBJ1-2, the V gene TRBV28, with 10 bases that match TRBD1. The CDR3 covers 16 residues. Germline CDR1 and CDR2: MDHEN and SYDVKM. With V trimmed by 3 bases and J by 5 bases, 9 bases remained unmatched. The CDR3 sequence: CASSFRGDRGGYGYTF. CDR3 DNA: TGTGCCAGCAGTTTTAGGGGGGACAGGGGAGGATATGGCTACACCTTC.

The chain carries TRBV2 and TRBJ2-3, with D perhaps TRBD2 (7 bases). Germline CDR1 reads SNHLY; CDR2 reads FYNNEI. This CDR3 comprises 13 residues. The V and J ends lost 8 bases and 5 bases respectively, with 14 bases between them. In DNA, the CDR3 is TGTGCCAGCGGGGGGGCATTTATAGATACGCAGTATTTT. This codes for CASGGAFIDTQYF.

The rearrangement uses TRBV7-3 and TRBJ1-1; 7 bases align to TRBD1. V lost 5 bases to trimming and J lost 1 base; unmatched junction nucleotides: 7. From germline, CDR1 is SGHTA and CDR2 FQGTGA. The CDR3 contains 15 residues. The CDR3 region is CASSVSGTENTEAFF. The CDR3 DNA reads as TGTGCCAGCAGCGTTTCCGGGACAGAGAACACTGAAGCTTTCTTT.

This chain uses TRBV19 with TRBJ1-5, with D possibly matching TRBD1 (5 bases). From germline, CDR1 is LNHDA and CDR2 SQIVND (reference sequence). Trimming removed 5 bases at V and 3 bases at J, with 14 bases between. The CDR3 is made up of 15 amino acids. The CDR3, as DNA: TGTGCCAGTAGTGAAGGCGACAGAGACAATCAGCCCCAGCATTTT. Protein: CASSEGDRDNQPQHF.